These T cell receptor beta chains were read from a single sample in a study of cytomegalovirus exposure and HLA in healthy donors. Method: immunoSEQ multiplex PCR; TCRdb's copy keeps in-frame clones and lacks some. The sample contains about 110,000 clones, around 70% of which appear only once. The source material was PBMCs. The receptors shown here come from a boy under 18 in good health and CMV-seronegative. The CDR3 runs from the conserved cysteine through the conserved F or W. Each record gives: clone size, J gene, D gene, V gene, CDR3 DNA, CDR3 protein. A D gene is named only where the DNA matches it firmly. The size entry is marked missing in some rows and otherwise reads once, few, many or a size class.

size: NA
J: TRBJ2-7
D: TRBD1
V: TRBV7-2
DNA: TGTGCCAGCACCCCAGATCGGGGACAGAACTACGAGCAGTACTTC
CDR3: CASTPDRGQNYEQYF

size: once
J: TRBJ2-7
D: NA
V: TRBV2
DNA: TGTGCCAGCAGGCGGGACGGATACTACGAGCAGTACTTC
CDR3: CASRRDGYYEQYF

size: NA
J: TRBJ2-3
D: NA
V: TRBV5-1
DNA: TGCGCCAGCAGCCTCAACCATCCGGGGATAGATACGCAGTATTTT
CDR3: CASSLNHPGIDTQYF

size: NA
J: TRBJ1-1
D: NA
V: TRBV7-2
DNA: TGTGCCAGCAGCTTAATGGTTTCAGGGAACACTGAAGCTTTCTTT
CDR3: CASSLMVSGNTEAFF

size: once
J: TRBJ1-4
D: NA
V: TRBV6-1
DNA: TGTGCCAGCAGTTTGACCGGGTTTGAACTGTTTTTT
CDR3: CASSLTGFELFF

size: NA
J: TRBJ1-2
D: TRBD1
V: TRBV6-1
DNA: TGCGCCAGTGACAGGGGCCATGGCTACACCTTC
CDR3: CASDRGHGYTF

size: NA
J: TRBJ1-1
D: NA
V: TRBV5-6
DNA: TGTGCCAGCAGCTTGAGACAGACCCTAACCACTGAAGCTTTCTTT
CDR3: CASSLRQTLTTEAFF

size: NA
J: TRBJ1-2
D: TRBD1
V: TRBV5-6
DNA: TGTGCCAGCAGGGGGTCGGGACAGGGTAACTATGGCTACACCTTC
CDR3: CASRGSGQGNYGYTF

size: NA
J: TRBJ2-5
D: NA
V: TRBV7-9
DNA: TGTGCCAGCAGCTTCGGAGAGACCCAGTACTTC
CDR3: CASSFGETQYF

size: NA
J: TRBJ1-4
D: TRBD1
V: TRBV30
DNA: TGTGCCTGGAGTGAGACAGGGGGAAAACTGTTTTTT
CDR3: CAWSETGGKLFF

size: once
J: TRBJ1-2
D: TRBD1
V: TRBV27
DNA: TGTGCCAGCAGTTCCGACAGGGGGCATGGCTATGGCTACACCTTC
CDR3: CASSSDRGHGYGYTF

size: few
J: TRBJ2-3
D: NA
V: TRBV6-6
DNA: TGTGCCAGCAGCAAACTTGATACGCAGTATTTT
CDR3: CASSKLDTQYF

size: NA
J: TRBJ2-7
D: TRBD1
V: TRBV6-5
DNA: TGTGCCAGCAGTTCCTTGACAGGGGCCAACGAGCAGTACTTC
CDR3: CASSSLTGANEQYF

size: once
J: TRBJ1-4
D: TRBD1
V: TRBV30
DNA: TGTGCCTGGGGGACAGGGCACACTAATGAAAAACTGTTTTTT
CDR3: CAWGTGHTNEKLFF

size: NA
J: TRBJ1-5
D: TRBD1
V: TRBV11-3
DNA: TGTGCCAGCAGCCCAGGGGGTGGGGGCAATCAGCCCCAGCATTTT
CDR3: CASSPGGGGNQPQHF

size: NA
J: TRBJ1-2
D: NA
V: TRBV28
DNA: TGTGCCAGCAGTTCTTCTACCCGGGGAATGGCTAACTATGGCTACACCTTC
CDR3: CASSSSTRGMANYGYTF

size: NA
J: TRBJ2-7
D: TRBD2
V: TRBV7-9
DNA: TGTGCCAGCAGCTTCGCGGGGGGGCCCTACGAGCAGTACTTC
CDR3: CASSFAGGPYEQYF

size: NA
J: TRBJ1-5
D: NA
V: TRBV6-5
DNA: TGTGCCAGCAGTTCAACAAAGAGCAATCAGCCCCAGCATTTT
CDR3: CASSSTKSNQPQHF

size: few
J: TRBJ2-1
D: TRBD2
V: TRBV7-2
DNA: TGTGCCAGCAGCTTTAGCGGGGGGATGTACAATGAGCAGTTCTTC
CDR3: CASSFSGGMYNEQFF

size: NA
J: TRBJ1-5
D: NA
V: TRBV27
DNA: TGTGCCAGCAGTTTAGGGGGGAGCAATCAGCCCCAGCATTTT
CDR3: CASSLGGSNQPQHF

size: NA
J: TRBJ2-7
D: NA
V: TRBV27
DNA: TGTGCCAGCAGCCATGGGCCCTCCTACGAGCAGTACTTC
CDR3: CASSHGPSYEQYF

size: NA
J: TRBJ2-2
D: TRBD1
V: TRBV9
DNA: TGTGCCAGCAGCGCGGGGACAGGGAGGACCGGGGAGCTGTTTTTT
CDR3: CASSAGTGRTGELFF

size: NA
J: TRBJ1-3
D: NA
V: TRBV6-4
DNA: TGTGCCAGCAGTGACTACGGGATTGGAAACACCATATATTTT
CDR3: CASSDYGIGNTIYF

size: NA
J: TRBJ1-2
D: NA
V: TRBV6-5
DNA: TGTGCCAGCAGCTGGAGGGCGGTGACTAACTATGGCTACACCTTC
CDR3: CASSWRAVTNYGYTF

size: NA
J: TRBJ2-7
D: TRBD1
V: TRBV30
DNA: TGTGCCTGGAGTGTAGCAGGGGGCGGATACGAGCAGTACTTC
CDR3: CAWSVAGGGYEQYF

size: NA
J: TRBJ1-6
D: NA
V: TRBV4-3
DNA: TGCGCCAGCAGCCAAGATGTGCCGGGTGGGAATTCACCCCTCCACTTT
CDR3: CASSQDVPGGNSPLHF

size: NA
J: TRBJ2-7
D: TRBD1
V: TRBV27
DNA: TGTGCCAGCAGTCCTACCGGGACAGGGGGCGAGCAGTACTTC
CDR3: CASSPTGTGGEQYF

size: NA
J: TRBJ2-7
D: TRBD2
V: TRBV2
DNA: TGTGCCAGCAGTGAACTGAATAGCGGGGTAAATGAGCAGTACTTC
CDR3: CASSELNSGVNEQYF

size: NA
J: TRBJ2-5
D: NA
V: TRBV7-2
DNA: TGTGCCAGCAGCTTAGGAGTAATCCAAGAGACCCAGTACTTC
CDR3: CASSLGVIQETQYF

size: NA
J: TRBJ2-6
D: NA
V: TRBV6-1
DNA: TGTGCCAGCAGTGAATGGTATGGCAGGGTTTACTCTGGGGCCAACGTCCTGACTTTC
CDR3: CASSEWYGRVYSGANVLTF

size: NA
J: TRBJ2-5
D: TRBD1
V: TRBV19
DNA: TGTGCCAGTAGCTTCGACAGGGAAGAGACCCAGTACTTC
CDR3: CASSFDREETQYF

size: NA
J: TRBJ1-2
D: NA
V: TRBV4-1
DNA: TGCGCCAGCAGCCAAGATCACATGAACAGGGCTGGCTACACCTTC
CDR3: CASSQDHMNRAGYTF

size: NA
J: TRBJ1-1
D: TRBD1
V: TRBV6-4
DNA: TGTGCCAGCAGGCTCCAGGGGGCTGAAGCTTTCTTT
CDR3: CASRLQGAEAFF

size: NA
J: TRBJ1-1
D: NA
V: TRBV15
DNA: TGTGCCACCAGCAGAGAGGGGAGTTTGAACACTGAAGCTTTCTTT
CDR3: CATSREGSLNTEAFF

size: once
J: TRBJ2-5
D: TRBD2
V: TRBV30
DNA: TGTGCCTGGGGGAGGGGCGGGGGGCCGATGGGGCAAGAGACCCAGTACTTC
CDR3: CAWGRGGGPMGQETQYF

size: NA
J: TRBJ1-5
D: TRBD1
V: TRBV27
DNA: TGTGCCAGCAGTCCCCGGGACAGGGGCAATCAGCCCCAGCATTTT
CDR3: CASSPRDRGNQPQHF

size: NA
J: TRBJ1-2
D: NA
V: TRBV11-2
DNA: TGTGCCAGCAGCTCCCCCGGTTCTAGGGGCCGGAACTATGGCTACACCTTC
CDR3: CASSSPGSRGRNYGYTF

size: NA
J: TRBJ1-1
D: NA
V: TRBV7-9
DNA: TGTGCCAGCAGCTCTAGGGGGGGGACGGCAAAATCTGAAGCTTTCTTT
CDR3: CASSSRGGTAKSEAFF

size: NA
J: TRBJ2-7
D: TRBD1
V: TRBV30
DNA: TGTGCCTGGAGTCGTGCCGGGACAGGGGGGAACGAGCAGTACTTC
CDR3: CAWSRAGTGGNEQYF

size: NA
J: TRBJ2-1
D: TRBD2
V: TRBV7-9
DNA: TGTGCCAGCAGGAAGAGGGCTAGCGGGGTGGATGAGCAGTTCTTC
CDR3: CASRKRASGVDEQFF

size: few
J: TRBJ2-3
D: NA
V: TRBV7-7
DNA: TGTGCTAGCAGCTTAGCCCTCAGGGGCACAGATACGCAGTATTTT
CDR3: CASSLALRGTDTQYF

size: NA
J: TRBJ2-7
D: TRBD1
V: TRBV5-1
DNA: TGCGCCAGCAGCACCTCGACAGGGGACTACGAGCAGTACTTC
CDR3: CASSTSTGDYEQYF

size: NA
J: TRBJ2-2
D: TRBD1
V: TRBV18
DNA: TGTGCCAGCTCACCCCTAGGACAGGGATCCGGGGAGCTGTTTTTT
CDR3: CASSPLGQGSGELFF

size: few
J: TRBJ2-7
D: TRBD2
V: TRBV7-3
DNA: TGTGCCAGCAGCAAGACTAGCGGGGGGGCTTACGAGCAGTACTTC
CDR3: CASSKTSGGAYEQYF

size: NA
J: TRBJ1-1
D: TRBD1
V: TRBV28
DNA: TGTGCCAGCAGACTCGGGACAGAGAACACTGAAGCTTTCTTT
CDR3: CASRLGTENTEAFF

size: NA
J: TRBJ2-1
D: TRBD2
V: TRBV4-1
DNA: TGCGCCAGCAGCCAGGCGGGACTAGCGGGAGACGCCTACAATGAGCAGTTCTTC
CDR3: CASSQAGLAGDAYNEQFF